This TCR beta chain is from a study of OX40 agonist ivuxolimab in advanced cancers. Across the whole study: Clinicians treated patients with ivuxolimab, an agonistic anti-OX40 (CD134) antibody. Dose-escalation subjects each had hepatocellular carcinoma, melanoma, renal cell or head and neck cancer. Every 2 weeks, patients got intravenous ivuxolimab at one of six dose levels (0.01-10 mg/kg). Findings of the study overall: Among expanded peripheral T cells, antigen specificity went undetermined.

Worth noting for this clone: Its antigen is not identified.

CDR1 and CDR2 (germline): MNHEY, SMNVEV (reference sequence). This CDR3 contains 15 residues. V was clipped by 6 bases and J by 2 bases, with 17 bases between them. The method was immunoSEQ multiplex PCR; TCRdb's version includes in-frame clones alone and lacks a portion of them. This table holds 60,000 to 100,000 clones, approximately 87% found once. This TCR came from an adult with an advanced solid tumor such as melanoma, head and neck, liver or kidney cancer. This chain uses TRBV27 with TRBJ2-7; D not certain. The source was CD4+ or CD8+ T cells sorted from blood, collected in a trial of the OX40 agonist ivuxolimab. The CDR3 DNA reads as TGTGCCAGCAGCCCTACCAGTGACGGAACCTACGAGCAGTACTTC. It translates to CASSPTSDGTYEQYF.